This T cell receptor (beta chain) was sequenced for a study of CD8+CD57+ T cells in acquired aplastic anemia. Overall study findings and caveats: There were over 25 CD8+ CDR3 sequences that occurred in both patients and controls. Between patients and controls, CD8+ Simpson's diversity did not vary significantly.

The CDR3 runs to 16 residues. CDR1 DFQATT and CDR2 SNEGSKA come from the germline V gene (reference sequence). The ends lost 0 bases at V and 4 bases at J; junction bases unmatched: 6. This clonotype has more than one count but fewer than ten. Its antigen remains unidentified. For CDR3 and TCR beta VDJ profiling, genomic DNA was the template used. TCRdb re-called the reads through MiXCR, storing one row per CDR3 protein. The table includes approximately 170,000 distinct CDR3 sequences, about half detected once. Individuals selected for sequencing had exhibited CD8+CD57+ cell expansion on flow cytometry. Blood sampling was performed on the patients, and none of them had received therapy by then.

Sequenced sample: sorted CD4+, CD8+, or CD8+CD57+ T cells (not recorded which) from PBMCs. The clonotype originates from a human donor with aplastic anemia. The gene calls are TRBV20-1 and TRBJ2-1; 10 nucleotides match TRBD2. Here the CDR3 reads CSAREYSGGPYNEQFF. CDR3 coding DNA: TGCAGTGCTAGAGAATATAGCGGGGGGCCATACAATGAGCAGTTCTTC.